This T cell receptor (beta chain) derives from a study of regulatory T cells in long-lasting Graves disease. Study-wide context: The study counted Graves' disease as persistent given over 5 years of antithyroid drugs and positive TSH receptor antibodies.

Trimming removed 1 base from V and 5 bases from J, with 11 bases in between. The CDR3 runs 14 residues. Germline V gives CDR1 ENHRY, CDR2 SYGVKD. TCR beta libraries were built with iRepertoire HTBI primers and Arm-PCR of CDR3 regions. TCRdb recomputed calls from the multiplex PCR reads with MiXCR, one row per CDR3 protein. Seen here are around 300,000 distinct CDR3 sequences, roughly a fifth observed once, and the top ten hold roughly 56%. Time point: persistent/refractory GD, antithyroid drugs over 5 years with positive TRAb. TCR sequences were obtained from RNA taken from PBMCs. The TCR comes from a female donor with Graves disease. Sequencing used peripheral blood mononuclear cells (PBMCs), obtained when the disease was refractory, from a patient treated with antithyroid drugs. The V call is TRBV10-3, the J call TRBJ1-1; D remains unclear. The DNA of the CDR3 is TGTGCCATCAGTGAGTTTTTGGGAGATACTGAAGCTTTCTTT. As protein: CAISEFLGDTEAFF.